This is a list of T cell receptor beta chains from one sample in a study of shared clonotypes between healthy human individuals. Measured with immunoSEQ multiplex PCR; TCRdb has only the in-frame clones, and not every one. Of about 1.1 million clones listed, roughly 74% were seen once; the top ten hold approximately 0.5%. Specimen: memory CD4+ T cells from PBMCs. The receptor set was obtained from a young man in good health. Some clones in this sample may be carry-over from other donors' samples. Both conserved end residues are part of each CDR3. A D gene is named only where the DNA matches it firmly. A clone size is listed for some rows: how often the clone was seen (once, few, many), or a class if it is expanded.

>TRBD2|TRBJ2-2|few|TRBV6-6
TGTGCCAGCAGTAGGTCTCAGCGGGAGCACACCGGGGAGCTGTTTTTT
CASSRSQREHTGELFF
>-|TRBJ2-1|-|TRBV5-4
TGTGCCAGCAGCGTAGGGGGGACGGGTCGATCCTACAATGAGCAGTTCTTC
CASSVGGTGRSYNEQFF
>-|TRBJ2-7|-|TRBV15
TGTGCCACCAGAGGGGGGTTGGGGGAGCAGTACTTC
CATRGGLGEQYF
>-|TRBJ2-7|-|TRBV6-1
TGTGCCAGCAGTGCCGAGTACGAGCAGTACTTC
CASSAEYEQYF
>-|TRBJ2-3|-|TRBV5-6
TGTGCCAGCAGCGAGCTTAGGACAGTTACGCAGTATTTT
CASSELRTVTQYF
>TRBD1|TRBJ2-4|-|TRBV25-1
TGTGCCAGCAGTGAATCTGGGACAGGGAGCAAAAACATTCAGTACTTC
CASSESGTGSKNIQYF
>-|TRBJ2-3|many|TRBV9
TGTGCCAGCAGCGTATCTTCGGGGTTGGGGACGCCAAGTGATTTT
CASSVSSGLGTPSDF
>-|TRBJ2-7|-|TRBV2
TGTGCCAGCAGTGATTCCTTGGCCCAGCAGTACTTC
CASSDSLAQQYF
>TRBD1|TRBJ1-2|once|TRBV5-1
TGCGCCAGCAGCCGGATGGGACAGGGGGCGGAAGGCTACACCTTC
CASSRMGQGAEGYTF
>-|TRBJ1-2|-|TRBV7-9
TGTGCCAGCAGCGGACACCCGTCCGGGACGGGCTATGGCTACACCTTC
CASSGHPSGTGYGYTF
>-|TRBJ1-1|-|TRBV11-2
TGTGCCAGCAGCTTAGTTTTCAAAGGGAACACTGAAGCTTTCTTT
CASSLVFKGNTEAFF
>-|TRBJ1-1|-|TRBV29-1
TGCAGCGTTGAATTTGGCAGAATGAACACTGAAGCTTTCTTT
CSVEFGRMNTEAFF
>TRBD1|TRBJ1-2|-|TRBV27
TGTGCCAGCAGCCCGGGATTGGGCAGGGGGCCCTATGGCTACACCTTC
CASSPGLGRGPYGYTF
>-|TRBJ2-3|-|TRBV12-5
TGTGCTAGTGGCACGTTTTCTACAGATACGCAGTATTTT
CASGTFSTDTQYF
>-|TRBJ1-2|-|TRBV14
TGTGCCAGCAGCCAAGATTGGGATAACTATGGCTACACCTTC
CASSQDWDNYGYTF
>TRBD1|TRBJ2-7|-|TRBV5-4
TGTGCCAGCACCCACTTCAGGACAGGCACCACCTACGAGCAGTACTTC
CASTHFRTGTTYEQYF
>TRBD2|TRBJ2-7|once|TRBV19
TGTGCCAGTAGTTTTGAAAGCGGGAACAGGAACGAGCAGTACTTC
CASSFESGNRNEQYF
>TRBD1|TRBJ1-2|-|TRBV5-1
TGCGCCAGCAGCCGGGACAGGGGAAACTATGGCTACACCTTC
CASSRDRGNYGYTF
>TRBD2|TRBJ2-3|-|TRBV18
TGTGCCAGCTCACCCTCGGCGGGAGGTGGAGATACGCAGTATTTT
CASSPSAGGGDTQYF